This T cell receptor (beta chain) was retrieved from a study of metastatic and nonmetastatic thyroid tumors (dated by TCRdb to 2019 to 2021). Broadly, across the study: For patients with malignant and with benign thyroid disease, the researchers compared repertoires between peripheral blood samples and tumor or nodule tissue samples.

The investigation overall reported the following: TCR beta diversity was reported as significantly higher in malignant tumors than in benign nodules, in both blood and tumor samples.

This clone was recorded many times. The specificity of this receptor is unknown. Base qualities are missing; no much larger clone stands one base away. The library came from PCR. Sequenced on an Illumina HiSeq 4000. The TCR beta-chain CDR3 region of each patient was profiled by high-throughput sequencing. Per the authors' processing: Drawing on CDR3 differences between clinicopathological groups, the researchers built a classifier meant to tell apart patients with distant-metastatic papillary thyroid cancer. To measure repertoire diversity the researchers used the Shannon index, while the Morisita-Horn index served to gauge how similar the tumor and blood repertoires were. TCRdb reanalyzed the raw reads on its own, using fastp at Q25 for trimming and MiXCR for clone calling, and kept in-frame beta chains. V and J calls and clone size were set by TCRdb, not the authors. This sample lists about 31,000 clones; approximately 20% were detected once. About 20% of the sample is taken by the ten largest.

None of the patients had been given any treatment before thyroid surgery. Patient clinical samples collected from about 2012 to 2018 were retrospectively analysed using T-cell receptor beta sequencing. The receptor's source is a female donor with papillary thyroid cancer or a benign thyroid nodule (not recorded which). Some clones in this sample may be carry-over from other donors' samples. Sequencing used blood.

The CDR3 amino acid sequence is: CASGGRTSTDTQYF. The nucleotides read TGTGCCAGCGGGGGCCGGACTAGCACAGATACGCAGTATTTT. The chain is assembled from TRBV2 and TRBJ2-3, with TRBD1 tentatively as D gene (6 bases match). For CDR1 and CDR2, the germline V gene lists SNHLY and FYNNEI. V is reduced by 8 bases and J by 0 bases, leaving a spacing of 12 bases between them. The CDR3 runs 14 amino acids, cysteine and phenylalanine included. CDR3 DNA is the only sequence kept; it has 42 bases, read in frame from the first base.